Described below is a single T cell receptor (beta chain) sequence and its context. Its antigen is as yet unknown. The record originates from a study of blood T cells in healthy people across ages. The trim removed 5 bases at V and 5 bases at J, leaving 11 bases unmatched. Germline V gives CDR1 MGHRA, CDR2 YSYEKL. The CDR3 is 15 amino acids. Study results and caveats: It was not known whether donors were CMV positive (a possible confounder of expanded clonotype changes). Estimated diversity, derived from one million T cells, was regarded as an underestimate.

Through a sample-barcoded 5' primer and a J-beta primer mix, a second PCR was run for roughly 6 to 12 cycles. TCRdb redid the calling of the 5' RACE reads with MiXCR, one entry per CDR3 protein. The sample lists about 1.6 million distinct CDR3 sequences, about 31% occurring once. The chain is built from TRBV4-1 and TRBJ1-1; 7 nucleotides align to TRBD1. The origin of this receptor is a woman aged 25 to 39 in good health. Material for sequencing was blood. In nucleotides, the CDR3 is TGCGCCAGCAGCGAATACCCCGGGACAGATACTGAAGCTTTCTTT. Translation gives CASSEYPGTDTEAFF.